Listed here are 13 T cell receptor beta chains from one sample, sequenced in a study of T cells in Graves' hyperthyroidism and ophthalmopathy. The TCR beta CDR3 regions underwent amplification using RNA transcripts as the source. HTBI primers were employed in a first-round RT-PCR of the TCR CDR3. A single record per CDR3 protein comes from TCRdb applying MiXCR to the multiplex PCR reads. This table holds around 520,000 distinct CDR3 sequences, approximately 15% found once. Sequencing was done on a sample of blood. Receptors originate from a woman between 35 and 50 years old with Graves' hyperthyroidism.

The table lists this clonotype with many counts. The chain has TRBV3-1 and TRBJ2-2; D possibly corresponds to TRBD1 (6 bases). V was cut by 4 bases and J by 0 bases, with 15 bases left in between. The CDR3 length is 17 residues. Germline values: CDR1 LGHDT, CDR2 YNNKEL (reference sequence). The CDR3 loop reads CASSPTGTFANTGELFF. For the CDR3, the DNA is TGTGCCAGCAGCCCAACAGGGACATTCGCGAACACCGGGGAGCTGTTTTTT.

This clonotype was picked up many times. The chain couples TRBV30 to TRBJ1-2; D unresolved. V gave up 1 base and J gave up 3 bases, with 3 bases separating them. The CDR3 has 11 amino acids. In germline, CDR1 is GTSNPN, CDR2 SVGIG (reference sequence). The CDR3 DNA is TGTGCCTGGAGTGCCCACTATGGCTACACCTTC. This encodes CAWSAHYGYTF.

This clonotype has ten or more counts. The chain carries TRBV27 and TRBJ2-3; the D gene is possibly TRBD2 (6 bases). Per the germline V gene, CDR1 is MNHEY and CDR2 is SMNVEV (reference sequence). V shed 6 bases and J shed 6 bases, with 22 bases lying between them. The CDR3 sequence is 16 residues long. Here the CDR3 reads CASSPDWPDRGDTQYF. The DNA of the CDR3 is TGTGCCAGCAGCCCTGACTGGCCGGATCGGGGGGATACGCAGTATTTT.

This clonotype has just one count. A much bigger clone sits one base away, suggesting this may be a read error. DNA for the CDR3: TGTGCCAGCAGTGATCTCACGGCCTACAATGGGCAGTTCTTC. Translating it yields CASSDLTAYNGQFF. This chain uses TRBV6-1 with TRBJ2-1; unclear D gene. The CDR3 loop spans 14 amino acids. Germline assignment: CDR1 MNHNS and CDR2 SASEGT.

This clonotype was recorded many times. The V call is TRBV6-1, the J call TRBJ2-1; 8 bases align to TRBD2. The CDR3 is 14 residues long. CDR1 is MNHNS, CDR2 SASEGT, per germline. The J segment lost 6 bases and the V segment lost 2 bases, leaving 3 bases of the junction unmatched. As DNA, the CDR3 is TGTGCCAGCAGTGAAATAGCGGGACTCAATGAGCAGTTCTTC. Translation gives CASSEIAGLNEQFF.

At least ten counts were recorded for this clonotype. V gene TRBV6-1 combines with J gene TRBJ1-5; a weak D match, TRBD1 (6 bases). CDR3 length: 14 amino acids. From germline, CDR1 is MNHNS and CDR2 SASEGT. V was shortened by 6 bases and J by 7 bases, with 16 bases between the two germline ends. The CDR3 spells CASSVTGYGQPQHF. CDR3 in DNA: TGTGCCAGCAGCGTCACAGGGTACGGACAGCCCCAGCATTTT.

This clonotype was observed at least ten times. J is TRBJ2-2 and V is TRBV6-2 or TRBV6-3, with TRBD2 matching 9 bases. V was clipped by 2 bases and J by 3 bases; unmatched bases: 1. Germline V gene sequence: CDR1 MNHEY, CDR2 SVGEGT. The CDR3 runs to 15 residues. The CDR3: CASSYVAGDTGELFF. CDR3 in DNA: TGTGCCAGCAGTTACGTAGCGGGGGACACCGGGGAGCTGTTTTTT.

This clonotype was picked up many times. The rearrangement joins TRBV11-1 to TRBJ2-5, with 10 bases matching TRBD2. The V gene end was trimmed by 5 bases and the J gene end by 2 bases; junction bases not matched to a gene: 11. The CDR3 totals 17 residues. Germline V CDR1 and CDR2: SGHAT, FQDESV (reference sequence). The CDR3 region is CASSLSPGLAKQETQYF. The CDR3 DNA is TGTGCCAGCAGCCTTAGCCCGGGACTAGCGAAACAAGAGACCCAGTACTTC.

This clonotype was seen only a few times. The rearrangement uses TRBV12-3 or TRBV12-4 and TRBJ1-1, with TRBD1 matching over 10 bases. The CDR3 sequence is 17 residues long. Germline trimming cut 7 bases from V and 1 base from J; bases unmatched to any gene: 12. The CDR3 is CASTVDRGSVGNTEAFF. The CDR3 region has the DNA TGTGCCAGCACCGTGGACAGGGGGTCGGTTGGGAACACTGAAGCTTTCTTT.

This clonotype was counted ten times or more. The rearrangement links TRBV28 to TRBJ2-1, with D unclear. This CDR3 comprises 14 residues. Per the germline V gene, CDR1 is MDHEN and CDR2 is SYDVKM. Between the trimmed V and J ends, which lost 4 bases and 4 bases, there was a span of 11 bases. The CDR3 sequence is CASSSTPEYNEQFF. As DNA, the CDR3 is TGTGCCAGCAGTTCAACCCCAGAATACAATGAGCAGTTCTTC.

The CDR3 region is CSASELLTDSNQPQHF. As DNA, the CDR3 is TGCAGTGCTAGTGAGTTGCTAACCGATAGCAATCAGCCCCAGCATTTT. This rearrangement joins TRBV20-1 to TRBJ1-5; D remains ambiguous. The CDR3 sequence is 16 residues long. The ends were cut back, 3 bases at V and 0 bases at J, with 15 bases in the middle. Per germline, CDR1 DFQATT and CDR2 SNEGSKA (reference sequence).

In the case of this clonotype: Since a much larger clone is just one base distant, this may be a read error. J is TRBJ1-3 and V is TRBV12-5, with TRBD1 matching 8 bases. Germline CDR1 and CDR2: LGHNT and FRNRAP. CDR3 length: 14 residues. The CDR3 region has the DNA TGTGCTAGTGGTTTTGGAGGGACAGGAAACACCATATGTTTT. This sequence encodes CASGFGGTGNTICF.

The rearrangement uses TRBV3-1 and TRBJ2-7; no firm D call. CDR3 size: 13 residues. The V end was cut by 0 bases, the J end by 4 bases, with 7 bases between. Looked up from germline, CDR1 is LGHDT and CDR2 is YNNKEL (reference sequence). DNA of the CDR3: TGTGCCAGCAGCCAAGAGAAGGGTTACGAGCAGTACTTC. Translation gives CASSQEKGYEQYF.